The clone carrying this TCR beta chain was seen a handful of times. Its antigen is unknown. This sample was included in a study of identical twins. Study observations and caveats: There were fewer insertions in abundant cord blood beta clonotypes, but memory repertoires showed no such pattern.

With 0 bases removed from V and 4 bases from J, the gap between germline ends came to 18 bases. CDR3 size: 17 residues. The germline V gene encodes CDR1 DFQATT and CDR2 SNEGSKA (reference sequence). Via MiXCR, TCRdb re-called the 5' RACE reads, giving one row per CDR3 protein. The table records roughly 690,000 distinct CDR3 sequences, 21% of them present only once. These data were also filed under a second study, of T cells expressing NK-cell markers. This second study says: HCMV serostatus: most of the eight sequenced donors positive, one negative. NKG2C+ dominant clonotype frequencies in six donors were about 1.0-7.0% of CD8+ T cells. Whether expanded NKG2C+ T cell clones were HCMV-specific remained unclear.

The chain joins TRBV20-1 to TRBJ2-2; D is possibly TRBD2 (6 bases). The TCR originated in a young woman in good health. The source material was PBMCs. CDR3 coding DNA: TGCAGTGCTAGAGACCCTGCGGGGCCAAGGTTCACCGGGGAGCTGTTTTTT. Its translation: CSARDPAGPRFTGELFF.